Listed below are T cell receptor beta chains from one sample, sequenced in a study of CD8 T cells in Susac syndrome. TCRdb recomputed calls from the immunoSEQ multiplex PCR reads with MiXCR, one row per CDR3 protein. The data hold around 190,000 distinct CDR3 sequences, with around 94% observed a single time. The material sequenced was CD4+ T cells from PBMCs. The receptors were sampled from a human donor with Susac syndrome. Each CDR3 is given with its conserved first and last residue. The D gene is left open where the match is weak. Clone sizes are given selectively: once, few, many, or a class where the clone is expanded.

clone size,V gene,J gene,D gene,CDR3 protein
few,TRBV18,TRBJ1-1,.,CASSPGLRTEAFF
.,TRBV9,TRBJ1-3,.,CASSEFAGNTIYF
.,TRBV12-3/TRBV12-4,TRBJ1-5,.,CASSRDWGSQPQHF
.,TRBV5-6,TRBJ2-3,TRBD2,CASSLLLAGTDTQYF
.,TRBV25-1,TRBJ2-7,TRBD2,CASLPRRGAYEQYF
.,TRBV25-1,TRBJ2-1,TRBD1,CASSVPGQGGNEQFF
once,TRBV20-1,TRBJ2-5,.,CSARGIAGASQETQYF
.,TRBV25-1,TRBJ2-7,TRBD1,CASRGQGWGEQYF
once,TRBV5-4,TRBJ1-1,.,CASTSGQVYTEAFF
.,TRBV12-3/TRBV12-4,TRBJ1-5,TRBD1,CASSPDRYQPQHF
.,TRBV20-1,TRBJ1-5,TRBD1,CSAPTGSNQPQHF
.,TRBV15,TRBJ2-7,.,CATSRDKYGYEQYF
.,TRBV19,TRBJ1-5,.,CASSPSNQPQHF
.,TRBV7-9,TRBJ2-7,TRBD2,CASSRKRGAGDEQYF
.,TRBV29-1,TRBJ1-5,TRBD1,CSVTDRLGQPQHF
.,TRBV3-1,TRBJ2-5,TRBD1,CASSQFAGGMETQYF
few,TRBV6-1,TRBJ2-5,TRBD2,CASARAGVKETQYF
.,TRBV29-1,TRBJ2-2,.,CSVGVDTGELFF
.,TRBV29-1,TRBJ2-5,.,CSVETGAETQYF
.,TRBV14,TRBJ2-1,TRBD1,CASSQVFGQGYNEQFF
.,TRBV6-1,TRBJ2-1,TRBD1,CASSQRDRSNEQFF
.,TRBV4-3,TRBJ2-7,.,CASSQDTRYEQYF